Sequencing of this T cell receptor (beta chain) was carried out in a study of cytomegalovirus exposure and HLA in healthy donors. On the study more broadly: Assignment to the Caucasian-associated ancestry cluster applied to over 70% of the 300 to 500 genotyped donors.

Study outcomes and limitations: Based on reports, TCR beta sequences accurately predicted HLA-A and HLA-B alleles for most subjects. Overall, approximately 180 TCR beta chains were annotated as cytomegalovirus-associated.

J gave up 8 bases and V 3 bases, and 5 bases lay outside the gene matches. The CDR3 runs 13 residues. Germline CDR1 GTSNPN, CDR2 SVGIG (reference sequence). In the case of this clone: Its specificity is not known.

With 60 Vbeta and 13 Jbeta primers, the PCR was carried out. Profiling relied on immunoSEQ multiplex PCR, and the TCRdb table lists in-frame clones only, not all of them. The sample records tens of thousands of clones, around 80% being singletons. Input material: PBMCs. V is TRBV30 and J is TRBJ1-4; 8 nucleotides match TRBD1. The clonotype originates from a woman younger than 45 in good health and CMV-seronegative. The CDR3 loop reads CAWSRTGREKLFF. The CDR3 DNA follows: TGTGCCTGGAGCCGGACAGGGCGGGAAAAACTGTTTTTT.